One sample yielded the 5 T cell receptor beta chains listed below, sequenced in a study of cytomegalovirus exposure and HLA in healthy donors. Researchers ran the PCR with 60 Vbeta and 13 Jbeta primers. Some clones are missing from TCRdb's copy, which holds only in-frame ones; the method was immunoSEQ multiplex PCR. Of roughly 71,000 clones in the sample, 60% to 75% were seen once. The source material was PBMCs. These receptors all come from a man aged 40-55 years in good health and CMV-seropositive.

This clone was counted a few times. The genes are TRBV10-3 and TRBJ2-1, with 10 nucleotides matching TRBD2. V lost 5 bases to trimming and J lost 2 bases; unmatched junction nucleotides: 3. The germline V gene encodes CDR1 ENHRY and CDR2 SYGVKD. This CDR3 has 15 amino acids. The CDR3 coding sequence is TGTGCCATCAGTCCTAGCGGGGGTCCCTACAATGAGCAGTTCTTC. Protein product: CAISPSGGPYNEQFF.

This rearrangement joins TRBV6-5 to TRBJ2-7, with TRBD2 as a possible D gene (7 bases). V was shortened by 6 bases and J by 7 bases, with 16 bases between the two germline ends. Germline CDR1 and CDR2: MNHEY and SVGAGI. CDR3 size: 13 residues. CDR3 sequence (DNA): TGTGCCAGCAGCCCCCTCGGGGGGCGTGAGCAGTACTTC. Amino acids: CASSPLGGREQYF.

This clone was seen more than once but under ten times. CDR3 amino acids: CASSDGTGGQPQHF. For the CDR3, the DNA is TGTGCCAGCAGTGACGGGACAGGGGGGCAGCCCCAGCATTTT. The chain is built from TRBV2 and TRBJ1-5; TRBD1 matches at 11 bases. Trimming at V came to 3 bases and at J to 7 bases, leaving 2 bases not matched to a gene. Germline V gene lookup returns CDR1 SNHLY and CDR2 FYNNEI. The CDR3 has 14 amino acids.

This clone came up many times. The V and J genes are TRBV5-6 and TRBJ1-4; perhaps TRBD1 as D (6 bases). Germline V gene lookup returns CDR1 SGHDT and CDR2 YYEEEE. The CDR3 contains 14 residues. Trimming left V 2 bases short and J 6 bases short, with 11 bases between. DNA for the CDR3: TGTGCCAGCAGCTTCGGCAGGGGATATGAAAAACTGTTTTTT. This gives the protein CASSFGRGYEKLFF.

This chain uses TRBV7-3 with TRBJ1-1; D uncertain. V lost 5 bases, J lost 4 bases, and 11 bases lay in between. The germline V gene encodes CDR1 SGHTA and CDR2 FQGTGA. The CDR3 runs 13 residues. The CDR3 here is CASSRTEGTEAFF. Here the CDR3 DNA reads TGTGCCAGCAGCCGTACAGAGGGCACTGAAGCTTTCTTT.